This TCR beta chain derives from a study of control samples from healthy donors and cancer patients. CDR3 length: 16 amino acids. Germline assignment: CDR1 GTSNPN and CDR2 SVGIG (reference sequence). The V and J ends lost 2 bases and 7 bases, in that order; junction bases with no gene match: 6. TCRdb's copy holds only in-frame clones and misses some; the assay was immunoSEQ multiplex PCR. The sample lists around 190,000 clones; roughly 92% were seen once. The clonotype comes from a man aged 30-40 years in good health. J is TRBJ2-2 and V is TRBV30; 14 bases match TRBD2. Sequenced sample: blood. CDR3: CAWSSGLAGGSGELFF. DNA for the CDR3: TGTGCCTGGAGTTCCGGACTAGCGGGAGGCAGCGGGGAGCTGTTTTTT.